This T cell receptor (beta chain) was recorded in a study of blood T cell repertoires in COVID-19. As for the study in general: Material from acute and convalescent COVID-19 was sourced from the United States, Italy and Spain. From T cells, B-cell-depleted T cells, or PBMCs came the material, which was cDNA or gDNA.

Methods used by the authors: Quantification of nucleated cells was approximated via reference gene primer amplification. Generated by immunoSEQ multiplex PCR, the TCRdb table keeps only in-frame clones and is missing some. The V and J calls and the clone size are those of that table, but D and trimming were determined from the DNA. The table records some 81,000 clones, 90% to 95% of them present only once. The CDR3 totals 17 residues. Per germline, CDR1 SGHRS and CDR2 YFSETQ. The V and J ends lost 7 bases and 2 bases, in that order; junction bases with no gene match: 12. V usage is TRBV5-1 and J usage is TRBJ2-2; 9 positions agree with TRBD1. The material sequenced was peripheral blood. This clonotype was obtained from a human donor with active COVID-19. The donor label of this sample is uncertain. CDR3 residues: CASGGVGTGFNTGELFF. Written as DNA, the CDR3 is TGCGCCAGCGGCGGGGTCGGGACAGGGTTCAACACCGGGGAGCTGTTTTTT.